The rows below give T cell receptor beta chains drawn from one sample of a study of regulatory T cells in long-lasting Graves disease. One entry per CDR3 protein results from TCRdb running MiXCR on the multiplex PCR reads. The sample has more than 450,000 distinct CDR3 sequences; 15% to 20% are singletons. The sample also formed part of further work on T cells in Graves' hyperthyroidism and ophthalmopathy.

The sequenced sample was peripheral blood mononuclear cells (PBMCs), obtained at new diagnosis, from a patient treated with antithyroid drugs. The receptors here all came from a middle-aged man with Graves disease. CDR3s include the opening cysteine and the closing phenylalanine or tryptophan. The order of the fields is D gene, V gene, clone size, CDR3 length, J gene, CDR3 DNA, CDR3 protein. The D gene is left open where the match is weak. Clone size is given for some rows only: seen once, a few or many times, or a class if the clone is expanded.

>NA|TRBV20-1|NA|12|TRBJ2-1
TGCAGTGCTGGCCGGACTGGGGTCGCGCAGTTCTTC
CSAGRTGVAQFF
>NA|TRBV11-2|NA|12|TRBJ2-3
TGTGCCAGCAGCGCGACTACCCCTACGCAGTATTTT
CASSATTPTQYF
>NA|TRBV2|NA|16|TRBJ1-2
TGTGCCAGCAGTTGGGCCTCCGGGACCGCAGTCTATGGCTACACCTTC
CASSWASGTAVYGYTF
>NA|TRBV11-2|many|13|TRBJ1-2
TGTGCCAGCAGCCTAGCTTCTAACTATGGCTACACCTTC
CASSLASNYGYTF
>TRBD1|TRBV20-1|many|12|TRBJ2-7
TGCAGTGCTACCGGACAGGGCTACGAGCAGTACTTC
CSATGQGYEQYF
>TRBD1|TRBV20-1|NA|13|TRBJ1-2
TGCAGTGCTAGGCCGGGACAGGGCTATGGCTACACCTTC
CSARPGQGYGYTF
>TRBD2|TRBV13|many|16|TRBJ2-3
TGTGCCAGCAGCGCCTTGACTAGCGGAAACACAGATACGCAGTATTTT
CASSALTSGNTDTQYF
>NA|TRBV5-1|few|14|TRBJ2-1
TGCGCCAGCAGCTGGGGGGACTCCTACAATGAGCAGTTCTTC
CASSWGDSYNEQFF
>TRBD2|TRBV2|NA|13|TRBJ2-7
TGTGCCAGCAGAACAGCGGGAGGCCACGAGCAGTACTTC
CASRTAGGHEQYF
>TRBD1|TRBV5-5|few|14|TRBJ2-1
TGTGCCAGCAGACCCGGGACAGAGAACAATGAGCAGTTCTTC
CASRPGTENNEQFF
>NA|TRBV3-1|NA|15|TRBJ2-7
TGTGCCAGCAGTAGGGACTCCAAAAGCTCCTACGAGCAGTACTTC
CASSRDSKSSYEQYF
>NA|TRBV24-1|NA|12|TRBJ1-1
TGTGCCACCAGTGACCGGAACACTGAAGCTTTCTTT
CATSDRNTEAFF
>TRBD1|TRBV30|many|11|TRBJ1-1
TGTGCCTGGAATAGACAGGGTGAAGCTTTCTTT
CAWNRQGEAFF
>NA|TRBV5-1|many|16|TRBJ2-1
TGCGCCAGCAGCTTAGAAGCGGGCGCATCCTACAATGAGCAGTTCTTC
CASSLEAGASYNEQFF
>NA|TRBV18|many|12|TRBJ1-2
TGTGCCAGCTCACCACTGGGTCATGGCTACACCTTC
CASSPLGHGYTF
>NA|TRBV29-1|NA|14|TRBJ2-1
TGCAGCGTTGGGACCACCAGCTCCTACAATGAGCAGTTCTTC
CSVGTTSSYNEQFF
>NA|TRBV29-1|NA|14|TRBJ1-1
TGCAGCGTACCCCCGGGACGGATAAACACTGAAGCTTTCTTT
CSVPPGRINTEAFF
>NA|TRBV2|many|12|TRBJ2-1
TGTGCCAGCAAAGAGGACTTCAATGAGCAGTTCTTC
CASKEDFNEQFF
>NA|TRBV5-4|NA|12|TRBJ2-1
TGTGCCAGCAGCCCGGAGGGCCGGGGGCAGTTCTTC
CASSPEGRGQFF
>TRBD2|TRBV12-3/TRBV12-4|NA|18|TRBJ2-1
TGTGCCAGCAGCCCGGGGACTAGCGGGAGGGCCACTTACAATGAGCAGTTCTTC
CASSPGTSGRATYNEQFF
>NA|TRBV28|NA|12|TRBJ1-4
TGTGCCTGTACAGCAACTAATGAAAAACTGTTTTTT
CACTATNEKLFF
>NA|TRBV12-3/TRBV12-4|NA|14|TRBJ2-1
TGTGCCAGCAGTTTCAATGCCCCTAACAATGAGCAGTTCTTC
CASSFNAPNNEQFF
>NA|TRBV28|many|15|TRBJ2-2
TGTGCCAGCAGTCCAGTTGGGTTCGACACCGGGGAGCTGTTTTTT
CASSPVGFDTGELFF
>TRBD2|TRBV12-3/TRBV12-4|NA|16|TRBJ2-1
TGTGCCAGCTCTGGGACTAGCGAGAGCTCCTACAATGAGCAGTTCTTC
CASSGTSESSYNEQFF